This T cell receptor beta chain emerged from a study of blood T cells in healthy people across ages. Overall study findings and caveats: Those diversity estimates obtained from one million T cells were thought to be underestimates. Donor CMV status, an unknown factor, possibly confounded changes in expanded clonotypes. As age increased, TCR beta diversity per million T cells fell in a roughly linear fashion.

A second PCR, run for about 6 to 11 cycles, used a sample-barcoded 5' primer plus a J-beta primer mix. Each CDR3 protein is one row after TCRdb ran MiXCR on the 5' RACE reads. The profile shows approximately 850,000 distinct CDR3 sequences, roughly 64% of them singletons. With respect to this clonotype: Its antigen is undetermined.

Germline CDR1 and CDR2: SQVTM and ANQGSEA. J lost 1 base, V lost 7 bases, and 0 bases had no gene match. This CDR3 is 11 amino acids long. Sequenced: blood. This rearrangement joins TRBV29-1 to TRBJ2-5; TRBD1 matches at 7 bases. This TCR came from a man aged 25-45 years in good health. The chain's CDR3 is CSGDSQETQYF. CDR3 bases: TGCAGCGGGGACAGCCAAGAGACCCAGTACTTC. The full variable domain, in which reference TRBV29-1 and TRBJ2-5 provide the parts outside the CDR3, is SAVISQKPSRDICQRGTSLTIQCQVDSQVTMMFWYRQQPGQSLTLIATANQGSEATYESGFVIDKFPISRPNLTFSTLTVSNMSPEDSSIYLCSGDSQETQYFGPGTRLLVL.